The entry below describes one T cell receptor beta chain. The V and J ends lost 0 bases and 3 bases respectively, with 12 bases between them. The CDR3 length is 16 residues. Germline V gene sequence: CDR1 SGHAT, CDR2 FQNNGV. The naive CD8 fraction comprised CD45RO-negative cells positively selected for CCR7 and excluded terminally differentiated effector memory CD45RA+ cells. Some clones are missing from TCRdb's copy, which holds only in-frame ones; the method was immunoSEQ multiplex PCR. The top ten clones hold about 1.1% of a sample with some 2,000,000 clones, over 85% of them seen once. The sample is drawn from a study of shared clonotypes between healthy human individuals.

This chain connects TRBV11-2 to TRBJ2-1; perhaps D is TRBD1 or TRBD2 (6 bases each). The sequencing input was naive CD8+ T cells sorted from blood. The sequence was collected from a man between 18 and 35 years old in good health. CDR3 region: CASSLETGRYYNEQFF. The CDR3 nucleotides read TGTGCCAGCAGCTTAGAAACAGGGAGGTACTACAATGAGCAGTTCTTC.